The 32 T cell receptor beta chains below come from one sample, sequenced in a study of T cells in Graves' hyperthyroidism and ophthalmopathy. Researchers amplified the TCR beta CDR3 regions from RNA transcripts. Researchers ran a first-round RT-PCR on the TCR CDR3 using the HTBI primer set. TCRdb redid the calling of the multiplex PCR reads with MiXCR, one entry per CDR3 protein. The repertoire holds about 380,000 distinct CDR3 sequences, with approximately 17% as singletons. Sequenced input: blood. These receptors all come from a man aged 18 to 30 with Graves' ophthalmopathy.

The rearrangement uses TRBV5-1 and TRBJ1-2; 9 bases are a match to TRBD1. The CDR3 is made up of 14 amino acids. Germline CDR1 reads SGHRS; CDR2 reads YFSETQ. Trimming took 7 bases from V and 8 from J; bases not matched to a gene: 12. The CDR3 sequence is CASRPWDRERGYTF. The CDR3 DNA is TGCGCCAGCCGGCCCTGGGACAGGGAACGCGGCTACACCTTC.

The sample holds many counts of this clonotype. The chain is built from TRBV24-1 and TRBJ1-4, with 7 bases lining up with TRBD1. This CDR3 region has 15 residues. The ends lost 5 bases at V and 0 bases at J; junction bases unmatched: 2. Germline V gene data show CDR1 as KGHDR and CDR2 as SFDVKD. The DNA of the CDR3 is TGTGCCACCAGTGCCGGGACAGCAACTAATGAAAAACTGTTTTTT. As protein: CATSAGTATNEKLFF.

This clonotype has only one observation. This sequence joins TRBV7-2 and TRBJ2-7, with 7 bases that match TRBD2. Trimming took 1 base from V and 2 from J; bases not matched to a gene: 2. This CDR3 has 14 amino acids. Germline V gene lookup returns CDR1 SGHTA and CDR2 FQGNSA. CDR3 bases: TGTGCCAGCAGCTTAGGGGACTATGCCTACGAGCAGTACTTC. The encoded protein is CASSLGDYAYEQYF.

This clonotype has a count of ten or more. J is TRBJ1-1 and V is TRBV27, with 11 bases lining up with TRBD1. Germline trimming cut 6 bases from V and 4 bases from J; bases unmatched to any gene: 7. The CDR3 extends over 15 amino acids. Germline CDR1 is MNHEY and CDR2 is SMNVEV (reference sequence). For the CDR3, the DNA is TGTGCCAGCAGGAGGACAGGGGGCCAGGGCACTGAAGCTTTCTTT. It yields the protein CASRRTGGQGTEAFF.

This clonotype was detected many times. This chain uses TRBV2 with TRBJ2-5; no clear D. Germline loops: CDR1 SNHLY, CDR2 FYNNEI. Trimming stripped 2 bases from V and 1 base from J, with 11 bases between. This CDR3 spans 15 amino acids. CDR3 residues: CASSERRQSQETQYF. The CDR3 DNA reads TGTGCCAGCAGTGAAAGACGGCAGAGCCAAGAGACCCAGTACTTC. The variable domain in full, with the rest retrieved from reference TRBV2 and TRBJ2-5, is EPEVTQTPSHQVTQMGQEVILRCVPISNHLYFYWYRQILGQKVEFLVSFYNNEISEKSEIFDDQFSVERPDGSNFTLKIRSTKLEDSAMYFCASSERRQSQETQYFGPGTRLLVL.

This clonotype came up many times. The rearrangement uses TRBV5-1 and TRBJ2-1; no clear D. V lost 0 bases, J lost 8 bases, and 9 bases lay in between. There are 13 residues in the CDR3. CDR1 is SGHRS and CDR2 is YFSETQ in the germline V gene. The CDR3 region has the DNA TGCGCCAGCAGCTTGGTTGGTCATGATGAGCAGTTCTTC. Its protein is CASSLVGHDEQFF.

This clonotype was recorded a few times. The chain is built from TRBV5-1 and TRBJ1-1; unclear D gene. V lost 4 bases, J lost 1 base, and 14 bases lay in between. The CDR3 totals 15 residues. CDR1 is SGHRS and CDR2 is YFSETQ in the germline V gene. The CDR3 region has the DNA TGCGCCAGCAGCGCGGGGAGCTGGGGGAACACTGAAGCTTTCTTT. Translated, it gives CASSAGSWGNTEAFF.

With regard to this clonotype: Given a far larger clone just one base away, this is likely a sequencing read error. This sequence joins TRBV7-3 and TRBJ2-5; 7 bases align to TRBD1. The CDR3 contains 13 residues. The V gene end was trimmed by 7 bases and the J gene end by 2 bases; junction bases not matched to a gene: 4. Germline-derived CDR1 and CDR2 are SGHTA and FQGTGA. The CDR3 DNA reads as TGTGCCAGCAACTCGGGACAGCAAGAGACCCAGTACTTC. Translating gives CASNSGQQETQYF.

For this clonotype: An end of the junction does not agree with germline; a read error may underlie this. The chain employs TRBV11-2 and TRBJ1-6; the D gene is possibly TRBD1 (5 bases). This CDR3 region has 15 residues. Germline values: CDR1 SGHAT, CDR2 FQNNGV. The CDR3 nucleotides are TGTGCCAGCAGCTTAGTTGCAGGGCTAAATTCACCCCCCCACTTT. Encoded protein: CASSLVAGLNSPPHF.

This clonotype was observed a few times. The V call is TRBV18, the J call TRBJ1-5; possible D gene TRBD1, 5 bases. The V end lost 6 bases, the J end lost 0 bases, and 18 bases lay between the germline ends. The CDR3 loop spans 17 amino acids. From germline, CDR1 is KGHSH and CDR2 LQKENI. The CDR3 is CASSQLGGPHSNQPQHF. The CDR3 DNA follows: TGTGCCAGCTCCCAACTCGGGGGACCCCATAGCAATCAGCCCCAGCATTTT. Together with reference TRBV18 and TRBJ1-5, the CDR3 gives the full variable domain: NAGVMQNPRHLVRRRGQEARLRCSPMKGHSHVYWYRQLPEEGLKFMVYLQKENIIDESGMPKERFSAEFPKEGPSILRIQQVVRGDSAAYFCASSQLGGPHSNQPQHFGDGTRLSIL.

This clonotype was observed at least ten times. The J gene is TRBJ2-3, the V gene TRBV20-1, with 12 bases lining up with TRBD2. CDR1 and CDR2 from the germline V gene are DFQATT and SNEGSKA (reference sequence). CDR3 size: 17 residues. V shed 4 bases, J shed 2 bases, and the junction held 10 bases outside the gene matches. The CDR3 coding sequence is TGCAGTGCTAACCTTCTGCTAGCGGGGGGGACCACAGATACGCAGTATTTT. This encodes CSANLLLAGGTTDTQYF.

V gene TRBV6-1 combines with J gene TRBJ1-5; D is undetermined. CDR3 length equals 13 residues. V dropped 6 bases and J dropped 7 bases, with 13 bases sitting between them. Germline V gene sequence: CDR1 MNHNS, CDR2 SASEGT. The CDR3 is CASSGFSYQPQHF. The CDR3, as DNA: TGTGCCAGCAGCGGTTTCTCTTACCAGCCCCAGCATTTT.

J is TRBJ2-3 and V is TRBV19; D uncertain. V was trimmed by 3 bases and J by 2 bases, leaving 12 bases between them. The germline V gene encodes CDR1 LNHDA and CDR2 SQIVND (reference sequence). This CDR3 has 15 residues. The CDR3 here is CASSMDGWNTDTQYF. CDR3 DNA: TGTGCCAGTAGTATGGACGGCTGGAACACAGATACGCAGTATTTT.

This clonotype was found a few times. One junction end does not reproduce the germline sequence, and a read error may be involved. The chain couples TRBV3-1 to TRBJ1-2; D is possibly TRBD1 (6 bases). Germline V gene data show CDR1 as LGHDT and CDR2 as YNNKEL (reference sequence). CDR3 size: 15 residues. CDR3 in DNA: TGTGCCTGCAGCCAGGTGAAGACAGGAGCTTATGGCTACACCTTC. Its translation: CACSQVKTGAYGYTF.

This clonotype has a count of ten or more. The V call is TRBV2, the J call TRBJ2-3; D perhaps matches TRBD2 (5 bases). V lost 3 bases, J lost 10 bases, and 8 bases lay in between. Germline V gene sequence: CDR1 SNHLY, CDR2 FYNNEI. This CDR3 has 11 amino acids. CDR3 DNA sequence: TGTGCCAGCAGTGATCGGGGTTCGCAGTATTTT. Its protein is CASSDRGSQYF.

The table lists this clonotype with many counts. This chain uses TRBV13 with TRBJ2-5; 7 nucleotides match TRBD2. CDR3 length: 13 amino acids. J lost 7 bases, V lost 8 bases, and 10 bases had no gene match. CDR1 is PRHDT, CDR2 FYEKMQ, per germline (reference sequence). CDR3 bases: TGTGCCAGCGCCCGTCGCGGGGGAGGGACCCAGTACTTC. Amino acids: CASARRGGGTQYF. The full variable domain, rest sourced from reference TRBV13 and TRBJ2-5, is AAGVIQSPRHLIKEKRETATLKCYPIPRHDTVYWYQQGPGQDPQFLISFYEKMQSDKGSIPDRFSAQQFSDYHSELNMSSLELGDSALYFCASARRGGGTQYFGPGTRLLVL.

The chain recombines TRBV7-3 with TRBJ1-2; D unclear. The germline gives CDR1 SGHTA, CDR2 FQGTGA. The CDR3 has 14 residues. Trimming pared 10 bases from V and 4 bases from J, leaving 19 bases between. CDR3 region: CATSPGSDFYGYTF. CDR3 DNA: TGTGCCACCTCCCCTGGGTCTGACTTCTATGGCTACACCTTC.

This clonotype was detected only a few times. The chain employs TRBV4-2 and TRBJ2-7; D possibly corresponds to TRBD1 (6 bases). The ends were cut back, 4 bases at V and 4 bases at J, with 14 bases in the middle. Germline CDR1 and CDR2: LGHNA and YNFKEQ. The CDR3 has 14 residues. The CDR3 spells CASSLDRANYEQYF. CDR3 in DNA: TGTGCCAGCAGCCTGGACAGAGCCAATTACGAGCAGTACTTC.

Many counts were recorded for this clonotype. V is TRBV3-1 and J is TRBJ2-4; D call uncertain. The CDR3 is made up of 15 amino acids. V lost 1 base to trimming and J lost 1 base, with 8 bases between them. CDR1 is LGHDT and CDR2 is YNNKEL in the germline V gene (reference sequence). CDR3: CASSQGGAAKNIQYF. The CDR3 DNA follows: TGTGCCAGCAGCCAAGGAGGTGCGGCCAAAAACATTCAGTACTTC.

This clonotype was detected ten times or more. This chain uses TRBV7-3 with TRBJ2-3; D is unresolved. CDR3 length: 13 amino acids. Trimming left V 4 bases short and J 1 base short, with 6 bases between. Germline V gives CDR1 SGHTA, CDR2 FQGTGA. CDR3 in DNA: TGTGCCAGCAGCTCACCCCGCACAGATACGCAGTATTTT. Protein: CASSSPRTDTQYF.

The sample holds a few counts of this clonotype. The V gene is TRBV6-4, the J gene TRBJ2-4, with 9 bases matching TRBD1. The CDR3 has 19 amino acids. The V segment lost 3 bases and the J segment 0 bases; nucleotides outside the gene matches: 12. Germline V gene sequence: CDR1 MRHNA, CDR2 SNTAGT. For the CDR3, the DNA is TGTGCCAGCAGTGAATTCACAGGGGGCGCCAATATAGCCAAAAACATTCAGTACTTC. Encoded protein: CASSEFTGGANIAKNIQYF.

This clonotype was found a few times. CDR3 region: CASSILQGWRINYGYTF. The CDR3 DNA is TGTGCCAGCAGTATCTTACAGGGGTGGAGGATTAACTATGGCTACACCTTC. The gene calls are TRBV28 and TRBJ1-2, with 7 bases aligning to TRBD1. Germline V gives CDR1 MDHEN, CDR2 SYDVKM. This CDR3 region has 17 residues. Trimming at V came to 5 bases and at J to 1 base, leaving 13 bases not matched to a gene.

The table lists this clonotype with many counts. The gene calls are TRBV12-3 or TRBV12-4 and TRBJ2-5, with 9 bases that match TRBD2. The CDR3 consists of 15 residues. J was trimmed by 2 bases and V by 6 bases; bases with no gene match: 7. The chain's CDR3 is CASSLNAGGQETQYF. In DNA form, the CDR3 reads TGTGCCAGCAGCCTTAATGCGGGAGGGCAAGAGACCCAGTACTTC.

The CDR3 DNA sequence: TGTGCCAGCAGCTTGGTCAGCGCTGGAAACACCATATATTTT. It yields the protein CASSLVSAGNTIYF. The chain uses TRBV5-6 and TRBJ1-3; D uncertain. Trimming pared 0 bases from V and 2 bases from J, leaving 6 bases between. The length of the CDR3 is 14 residues. Looked up from germline, CDR1 is SGHDT and CDR2 is YYEEEE. Full variable domain (outside the CDR3, taken from reference TRBV5-6 and TRBJ1-3): DAGVTQSPTHLIKTRGQQVTLRCSPKSGHDTVSWYQQALGQGPQFIFQYYEEEERQRGNFPDRFSGHQFPNYSSELNVNALLLGDSALYLCASSLVSAGNTIYFGEGSWLTVV.

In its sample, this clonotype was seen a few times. CDR3 nucleotides: TGCGCCAGCAGCTCCCGAGGGTCAGATACGCAGTATTTT. Amino acids: CASSSRGSDTQYF. V usage is TRBV10-2 and J usage is TRBJ2-3, with D possibly matching TRBD2 (5 bases). CDR3 length: 13 amino acids. Per the germline V gene, CDR1 is WSHSY and CDR2 is SAAADI. V was trimmed by 6 bases and J by 4 bases, leaving 11 bases between them.

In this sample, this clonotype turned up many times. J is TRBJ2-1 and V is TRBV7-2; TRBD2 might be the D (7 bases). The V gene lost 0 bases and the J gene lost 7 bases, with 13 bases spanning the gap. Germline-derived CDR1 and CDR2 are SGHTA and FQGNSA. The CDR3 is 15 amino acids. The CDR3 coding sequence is TGTGCCAGCAGCTTAGCGGGGGGGCGGTGGAATGAGCAGTTCTTC. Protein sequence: CASSLAGGRWNEQFF.

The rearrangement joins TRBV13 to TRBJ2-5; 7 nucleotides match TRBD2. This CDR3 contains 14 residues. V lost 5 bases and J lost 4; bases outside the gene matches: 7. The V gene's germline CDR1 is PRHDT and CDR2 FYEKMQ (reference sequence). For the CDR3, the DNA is TGTGCCAGCAGCCGGGGGGAAGGGGTAGAGACCCAGTACTTC. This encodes CASSRGEGVETQYF.

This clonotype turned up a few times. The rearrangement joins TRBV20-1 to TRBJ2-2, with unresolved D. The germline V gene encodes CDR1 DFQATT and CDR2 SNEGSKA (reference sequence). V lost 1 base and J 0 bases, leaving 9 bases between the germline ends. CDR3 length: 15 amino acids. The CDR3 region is CSARGLEPNTGELFF. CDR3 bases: TGCAGTGCTAGAGGTTTGGAACCGAACACCGGGGAGCTGTTTTTT.

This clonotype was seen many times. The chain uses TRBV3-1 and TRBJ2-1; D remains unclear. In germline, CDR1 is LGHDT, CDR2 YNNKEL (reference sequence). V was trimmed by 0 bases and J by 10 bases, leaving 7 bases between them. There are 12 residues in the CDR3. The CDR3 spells CASSQDWVEQFF. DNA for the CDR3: TGTGCCAGCAGCCAAGATTGGGTAGAGCAGTTCTTC.

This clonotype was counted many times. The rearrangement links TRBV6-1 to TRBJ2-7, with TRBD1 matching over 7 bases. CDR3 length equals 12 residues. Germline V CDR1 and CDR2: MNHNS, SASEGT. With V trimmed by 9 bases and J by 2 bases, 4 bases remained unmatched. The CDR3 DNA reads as TGTGCCAGTTTACAGGGGCCCTACGAGCAGTACTTC. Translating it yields CASLQGPYEQYF.

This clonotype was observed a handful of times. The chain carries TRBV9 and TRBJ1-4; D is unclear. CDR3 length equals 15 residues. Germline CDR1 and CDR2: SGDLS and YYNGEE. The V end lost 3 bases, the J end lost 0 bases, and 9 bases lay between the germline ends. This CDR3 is CASSDPGATNEKLFF. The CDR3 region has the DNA TGTGCCAGCAGCGACCCGGGAGCAACTAATGAAAAACTGTTTTTT.

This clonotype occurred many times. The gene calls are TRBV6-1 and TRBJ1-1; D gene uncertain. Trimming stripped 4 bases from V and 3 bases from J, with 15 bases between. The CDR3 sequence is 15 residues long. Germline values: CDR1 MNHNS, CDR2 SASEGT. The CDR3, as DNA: TGTGCCAGCAGTGCCAGGACCTATGGGGACACTGAAGCTTTCTTT. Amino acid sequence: CASSARTYGDTEAFF.